These 18 T cell receptor beta chains share one sample of origin, sequenced in a study of CD8+CD57+ T cells in acquired aplastic anemia. All patients picked for sequencing had shown, by flow cytometry, an expansion of CD8+CD57+ cells. Genomic DNA, serving as template, underwent TCR beta VDJ and CDR3 profiling. TCRdb recomputed calls from the reads with MiXCR, one row per CDR3 protein. The repertoire holds about 150,000 distinct CDR3 sequences, 45% to 50% seen once, with roughly 30% in the top ten. Sequences were obtained from sorted CD4+, CD8+, or CD8+CD57+ T cells (not recorded which) from PBMCs. Receptors were obtained from a human donor with aplastic anemia.

This chain connects TRBV7-9 to TRBJ2-7; 8 nucleotides align to TRBD1. With 5 bases clipped from V and 7 bases from J, the junction kept 7 bases outside the gene matches. The CDR3 extends over 13 amino acids. From germline, CDR1 is SEHNR and CDR2 FQNEAQ (reference sequence). DNA of the CDR3: TGTGCCAGCAGCACTCGACAGGGGCGGGAGCAGTACTTC. Translated, it gives CASSTRQGREQYF.

Ten or more counts support this clonotype. V is TRBV7-9 and J is TRBJ1-3; D gene unclear. Germline V gene data show CDR1 as SEHNR and CDR2 as FQNEAQ (reference sequence). The CDR3 has 14 amino acids. Trimming took off 5 bases at V and 1 base at J, with 9 bases between the two ends. The CDR3 loop is CASSRTGSGNTIYF. The CDR3, as DNA: TGTGCCAGCAGCCGAACCGGGTCTGGAAACACCATATATTTT.

The chain recombines TRBV9 with TRBJ2-5, with unresolved D. The V and J ends lost 4 bases and 5 bases respectively, with 9 bases between them. Looked up from germline, CDR1 is SGDLS and CDR2 is YYNGEE. The CDR3 consists of 12 residues. This CDR3 reads CASSLEVETQYF. In nucleotides, the CDR3 is TGTGCCAGCAGCCTCGAAGTGGAGACCCAGTACTTC.

The rearrangement links TRBV6-1 to TRBJ1-5; 7 nucleotides line up with TRBD1. The CDR3 consists of 17 residues. Germline V gene data show CDR1 as MNHNS and CDR2 as SASEGT. Trimming removed 5 bases from V and 0 bases from J; junction bases left unmatched: 10. The CDR3 region is CASSPGQLNVSNQPQHF. The CDR3 coding sequence is TGTGCCAGCAGTCCGGGACAGCTTAACGTTAGCAATCAGCCCCAGCATTTT.

There are many counts of this clonotype. The J gene is TRBJ1-1, the V gene TRBV19; D not certain. The V end was cut by 0 bases, the J end by 0 bases, with 5 bases between. Germline V CDR1 and CDR2: LNHDA, SQIVND (reference sequence). The CDR3 runs 14 residues. The CDR3 loop reads CASSIEPMNTEAFF. Here the CDR3 DNA reads TGTGCCAGTAGTATAGAACCCATGAACACTGAAGCTTTCTTT.

This clonotype was seen many times. The DNA for the CDR3 is TGTGCCAGCAGCTTAAGACAGGGCATAAACTATGGCTACACCTTC. Protein product: CASSLRQGINYGYTF. V is TRBV7-3 and J is TRBJ1-2; 7 bases fit TRBD1. Germline assignment: CDR1 SGHTA and CDR2 FQGTGA. J gave up 2 bases and V 1 base, and 4 bases lay outside the gene matches. This CDR3 has 15 amino acids.

In its sample, this clonotype was seen many times. This chain joins TRBV19 and TRBJ2-1; 7 bases map to TRBD1. The CDR3 length is 13 residues. Germline values: CDR1 LNHDA, CDR2 SQIVND (reference sequence). The V gene end was trimmed by 5 bases and the J gene end by 6 bases; junction bases not matched to a gene: 4. The CDR3 loop is CASSPGTVNEQFF. The CDR3, as DNA: TGTGCCAGTAGTCCGGGGACAGTCAATGAGCAGTTCTTC.

This clonotype was observed at least ten times. J is TRBJ2-5 and V is TRBV7-6; D is tentatively TRBD1 or TRBD2 (6 bases each). In germline, CDR1 is SGHVS, CDR2 FNYEAQ. V was shortened by 7 bases and J by 2 bases, with 23 bases between the two germline ends. This CDR3 spans 17 amino acids. CDR3 sequence: CASIRGVRRGLQETQYF. CDR3 DNA sequence: TGTGCCAGCATAAGGGGGGTGAGACGCGGCCTTCAAGAGACCCAGTACTTC. Using reference TRBV7-6 and TRBJ2-5 for the parts outside the CDR3, the full variable domain is GAGVSQSPRYKVTKRGQDVALRCDPISGHVSLYWYRQALGQGPEFLTYFNYEAQQDKSGLPNDRFSAERPEGSISTLTIQRTEQRDSAMYRCASIRGVRRGLQETQYFGPGTRLLVL.

The genes are TRBV12-3 or TRBV12-4 and TRBJ2-5; the match to TRBD2 covers 10 bases. The V and J ends lost 4 bases and 3 bases, in that order; junction bases with no gene match: 2. The CDR3 extends over 14 amino acids. The CDR3 DNA sequence: TGTGCCAGCAGTTACGGACTAGCGGAAGAGACCCAGTACTTC. This gives the protein CASSYGLAEETQYF.

This clonotype was seen a single time. The chain is built from TRBV20-1 and TRBJ1-1; 7 bases agree with TRBD1. With V trimmed by 3 bases and J by 4 bases, 8 bases remained unmatched. The CDR3 extends over 14 amino acids. Germline CDR1 and CDR2: DFQATT and SNEGSKA (reference sequence). The CDR3 bases are TGCAGTGCTAGTCATACAGGGGATTCCACTGAAGCTTTCTTT. Translation: CSASHTGDSTEAFF.

The V gene is TRBV2, the J gene TRBJ1-5; a weak D match, TRBD1 (5 bases). V was clipped by 1 base and J by 6 bases, with 31 bases between them. The CDR3 loop spans 21 amino acids. The V gene's germline CDR1 is SNHLY and CDR2 FYNNEI. CDR3 residues: CASSEGDSSSQPPEDVQPQHF. The CDR3 DNA is TGTGCCAGCAGTGAAGGTGACAGCAGTTCCCAACCCCCTGAGGACGTTCAGCCCCAGCATTTT.

This clonotype appeared a few times. The rearrangement links TRBV6-4 to TRBJ2-1, with 10 bases fitting TRBD2. J lost 8 bases, V lost 2 bases, and 9 bases had no gene match. This CDR3 is 16 amino acids long. The germline CDR1 and CDR2 sequences are MRHNA and SNTAGT. The CDR3 sequence: CASSDGVAGGIDEQFF. DNA for the CDR3: TGTGCCAGCAGTGACGGTGTAGCGGGAGGTATCGATGAGCAGTTCTTC.

The CDR3 DNA reads TGTGCCACCAGTCAGGCCTCCTACGAGCAGTACTTC. As protein: CATSQASYEQYF. The chain links TRBV24-1 to TRBJ2-7; D is uncertain. CDR1 is KGHDR, CDR2 SFDVKD, per germline. The CDR3 is 12 residues long. V lost 6 bases, J lost 0 bases, and 5 bases lay in between.

Points on this clonotype: At one boundary the junction diverges from the germline segment, which might be a read error. The chain joins TRBV4-3 to TRBJ2-1, with 8 bases fitting TRBD2. The CDR3 is made up of 16 amino acids. CDR1 is LGHNA and CDR2 is YSLEER in the germline V gene. In DNA form, the CDR3 reads TGCGCCAGCAGCCAAGAGCGGGAGGACATTGACAATGGGCAGTTCTTC. It specifies CASSQEREDIDNGQFF.

This clonotype was detected ten times or more. In DNA form, the CDR3 reads TGTGCCAGCAGCCAGATTCCAGGCCCCGATAATTCACCCCTCCACTTT. Encoded protein: CASSQIPGPDNSPLHF. This chain joins TRBV7-9 and TRBJ1-6; D uncertain. V lost 5 bases to trimming and J lost 5 bases, with 16 bases between them. Germline V gene data show CDR1 as SEHNR and CDR2 as FQNEAQ (reference sequence). The CDR3 is 16 residues long.

This clonotype appeared many times. This rearrangement joins TRBV28 to TRBJ1-2; D call uncertain. The V end was cut by 5 bases, the J end by 6 bases, with 10 bases between. Germline assignment: CDR1 MDHEN and CDR2 SYDVKM. The CDR3 runs to 12 residues. The CDR3 region has the DNA TGTGCCAGCAGTACAGTCTCCCATGGCTACACCTTC. This translates into CASSTVSHGYTF.

The gene calls are TRBV10-3 and TRBJ1-1, with D hard to call. Trimming took 2 bases from V and 11 from J, leaving 12 bases between them. The germline gives CDR1 ENHRY, CDR2 SYGVKD. The CDR3 has 12 residues. This CDR3 reads CAISEIAESAFF. The CDR3 DNA follows: TGTGCCATCAGTGAGATCGCAGAATCGGCTTTCTTT.

This chain connects TRBV11-3 to TRBJ2-1, with TRBD2 matching over 10 bases. CDR1 SGHNT and CDR2 YENEEA come from the germline V gene. J lost 2 bases, V lost 4 bases, and 8 bases had no gene match. The CDR3 runs to 17 residues. CDR3 residues: CASSYPKREGPYNEQFF. Written as DNA, the CDR3 is TGTGCCAGCAGCTATCCCAAGCGGGAGGGACCCTACAATGAGCAGTTCTTC.